This T cell receptor (beta chain) comes out of a study of post-analysis software for immune sequencing data. The overall study: Disease trajectories encompassed relapsing-remitting, secondary progressive and progressive-relapsing multiple sclerosis. Points from the study as a whole: Included in a set of about 5 TRBV segments more frequent in patients than controls were TRBV5-6, TRBV5-1 and TRBV20-1. Comparison with controls showed significantly lower normalized Chao1 diversity in multiple sclerosis patients. Batch-mates among the samples co-clustered strongly by F measure.

This clonotype has more than one count but fewer than ten. Antigen unknown. The CDR3 contains 12 residues. Per the germline V gene, CDR1 is LGHDT and CDR2 is YNNKEL (reference sequence). The V gene lost 5 bases and the J gene lost 14 bases, with 16 bases spanning the gap. TCR beta libraries were prepared from cDNA with unique molecular identifiers. The source material, about 0.95 to 11 million T cells, gave rise to approximately 520,000 cDNA molecules. MiXCR, applied by TCRdb to the PCR reads, yields one record per CDR3 protein. The top ten hold 12% of the sample, which has fewer than 600,000 distinct CDR3 sequences, nearly 45% seen once.

The V call is TRBV3-1, the J call TRBJ2-1; D gene ambiguous. The receptor's source is a girl aged 5-17 years with multiple sclerosis. What was sequenced was blood. This CDR3 reads CASSYADHDKFF. The CDR3, as DNA: TGTGCCAGCAGCTACGCGGACCACGATAAGTTCTTC.